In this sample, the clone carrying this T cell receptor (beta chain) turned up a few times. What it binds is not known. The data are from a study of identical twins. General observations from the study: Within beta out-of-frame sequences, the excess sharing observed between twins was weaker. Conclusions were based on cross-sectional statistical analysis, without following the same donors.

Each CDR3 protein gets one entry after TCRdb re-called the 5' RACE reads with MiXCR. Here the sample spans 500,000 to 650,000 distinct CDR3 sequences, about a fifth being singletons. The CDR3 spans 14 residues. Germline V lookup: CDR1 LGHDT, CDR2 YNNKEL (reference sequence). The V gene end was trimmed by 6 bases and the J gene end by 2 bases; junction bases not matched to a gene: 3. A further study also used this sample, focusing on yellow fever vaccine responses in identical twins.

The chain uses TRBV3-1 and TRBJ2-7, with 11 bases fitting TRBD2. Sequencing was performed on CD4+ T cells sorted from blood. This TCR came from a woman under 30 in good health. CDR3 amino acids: CASRPSGRTYEQYF. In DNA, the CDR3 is TGTGCCAGCAGGCCTAGCGGGAGGACCTACGAGCAGTACTTC.